This T cell receptor beta chain was captured by sequencing in a study of T cells in Graves' hyperthyroidism and ophthalmopathy. General observations from the study: From stable hyperthyroidism, ophthalmopathy was separated by a 13 V-J model.

This CDR3 has 14 amino acids. V lost 7 bases, J lost 9 bases, and 12 bases stayed unmatched. CDR1 is DFQATT and CDR2 is SNEGSKA in the germline V gene (reference sequence). There are many counts of this clonotype. What it binds is unknown. Patients aged 18 to 65 had newly diagnosed hyperthyroidism that had lasted under 2 months. At first hyperthyroidism diagnosis, before any ophthalmopathy symptoms, the blood sample was collected. Amplification of TCR beta CDR3 regions used RNA as the template. The HTBI set primed first-round TCR CDR3 RT-PCR. TCRdb recomputed calls from the multiplex PCR reads with MiXCR, one row per CDR3 protein. The sample gives about 270,000 distinct CDR3 sequences, roughly 15% of which show up once; over 30% is in the top ten.

This TCR derives from a woman aged 50 to 60 with Graves' hyperthyroidism that later progressed to Graves' ophthalmopathy. V usage is TRBV20-1 and J usage is TRBJ2-1; 10 bases are shared with TRBD2. Material for sequencing was blood. The CDR3 nucleotides read TGCAGTGTAGAACGGTCTAGCGGGAGAGGTGAGCAGTTCTTC. Amino acids: CSVERSSGRGEQFF.